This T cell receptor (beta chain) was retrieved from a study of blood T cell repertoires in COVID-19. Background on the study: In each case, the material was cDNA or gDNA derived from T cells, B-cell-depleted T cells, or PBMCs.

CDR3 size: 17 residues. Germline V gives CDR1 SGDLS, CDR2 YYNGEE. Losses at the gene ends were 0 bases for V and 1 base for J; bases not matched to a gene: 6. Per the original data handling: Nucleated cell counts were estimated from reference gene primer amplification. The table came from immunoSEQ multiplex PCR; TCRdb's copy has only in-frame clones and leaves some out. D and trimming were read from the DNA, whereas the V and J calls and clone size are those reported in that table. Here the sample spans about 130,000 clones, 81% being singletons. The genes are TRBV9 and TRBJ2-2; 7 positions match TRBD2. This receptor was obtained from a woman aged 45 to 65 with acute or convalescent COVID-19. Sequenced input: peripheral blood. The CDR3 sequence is CASSVGVGGVNTGELFF. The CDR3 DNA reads TGTGCCAGCAGCGTAGGAGTGGGAGGGGTGAACACCGGGGAGCTGTTTTTT.